These 22 T cell receptor beta chains originate from one sample sequenced in a study of cytomegalovirus exposure and HLA in healthy donors. The PCR contained 60 Vbeta and 13 Jbeta primers. TCRdb's copy holds only in-frame clones and misses some; the assay was immunoSEQ multiplex PCR. The data show about 200,000 clones, 75% to 90% seen once. Sequences were obtained from PBMCs. The receptors stem from a woman in her 30s in good health and CMV-seronegative.

The chain links TRBV5-4 to TRBJ2-3; 12 nucleotides match TRBD2. Germline CDR1 reads SGHNT; CDR2 reads YYREEE (reference sequence). The CDR3 is made up of 18 amino acids. V shed 1 base and J 1 base; nucleotides not matched to a gene: 7. CDR3 nucleotides: TGTGCCAGCAGCTTGAGGCTAGCGGGAGGGCCAGGCACAGATACGCAGTATTTT. It is translated as CASSLRLAGGPGTDTQYF.

This clone was seen only once. V usage is TRBV7-9 and J usage is TRBJ2-1; no firm D call. The CDR3 spans 14 residues. Trimming took 2 bases from V and 8 from J, leaving 13 bases between them. Germline CDR1 reads SEHNR; CDR2 reads FQNEAQ (reference sequence). CDR3 nucleotides: TGTGCCAGCAGCTTACAGACTCGCCCGGATGAGCAGTTCTTC. Translation: CASSLQTRPDEQFF.

V is TRBV7-3 and J is TRBJ2-3, with TRBD2 matching over 8 bases. The V gene end was trimmed by 5 bases and the J gene end by 4 bases; junction bases not matched to a gene: 5. Germline V CDR1 and CDR2: SGHTA, FQGTGA. This CDR3 comprises 14 residues. CDR3 protein: CASSPRTSPDTQYF. The CDR3 DNA is TGTGCCAGCAGCCCTCGGACTAGCCCAGATACGCAGTATTTT.

This sequence joins TRBV5-4 and TRBJ2-3, with 8 bases that match TRBD2. The germline V gene has CDR1 SGHNT and CDR2 YYREEE (reference sequence). The CDR3 runs 15 residues. J was trimmed by 3 bases and V by 2 bases; bases with no gene match: 5. The CDR3 sequence: CASSLVAGRTDTQYF. In DNA, the CDR3 is TGTGCCAGCAGCTTAGTAGCGGGAAGGACAGATACGCAGTATTTT.

The chain employs TRBV9 and TRBJ2-4; D is possibly TRBD1 (5 bases). This CDR3 is built from 14 residues. V lost 0 bases to trimming and J lost 7 bases, with 11 bases between them. Germline CDR1 and CDR2: SGDLS and YYNGEE. Here the CDR3 DNA reads TGTGCCAGCAGCGTAGGTGACAGATTTAACATTCAGTACTTC. This translates into CASSVGDRFNIQYF.

The V and J genes are TRBV5-5 and TRBJ2-1; D is unclear. V lost 5 bases and J lost 0, with 12 bases in between. Germline-derived CDR1 and CDR2 are SGHKS and YYEKEE (reference sequence). This CDR3 comprises 15 residues. The CDR3 protein is CASSNPPRSYNEQFF. In DNA, the CDR3 is TGTGCCAGCAGTAATCCACCGCGCTCCTACAATGAGCAGTTCTTC.

This clone was detected only a few times. CDR3 sequence (DNA): TGTGCCAGCAGCCGCGGACTAGCGGGGGGGCCGGACACCGGGGAGCTGTTTTTT. It specifies CASSRGLAGGPDTGELFF. The chain joins TRBV9 to TRBJ2-2; 15 positions match TRBD2. The ends lost 4 bases at V and 3 bases at J; junction bases unmatched: 7. The germline gives CDR1 SGDLS, CDR2 YYNGEE. The CDR3 is 18 residues long.

This clone was detected a few times. The rearrangement uses TRBV7-9 and TRBJ1-1; 7 bases fit TRBD1. The CDR3 is 13 residues long. V shed 3 bases, J shed 3 bases, and the junction held 1 base outside the gene matches. Germline CDR1 SEHNR, CDR2 FQNEAQ (reference sequence). CDR3 protein: CASSFDRDTEAFF. The CDR3 DNA reads as TGTGCCAGCAGCTTTGACAGGGACACTGAAGCTTTCTTT.

The genes are TRBV7-9 and TRBJ1-4; the match to TRBD1 covers 8 bases. CDR1 and CDR2 (germline): SEHNR, FQNEAQ (reference sequence). After removal of 1 base from V and 7 bases from J, the junction contained 8 bases not matched to a gene. This CDR3 spans 16 amino acids. The CDR3 protein is CASSLGTGRVFEKLFF. In DNA, the CDR3 is TGTGCCAGCAGCTTAGGGACAGGGAGAGTGTTTGAAAAACTGTTTTTT.

This clone was recorded once. V and J are TRBV6-5 and TRBJ1-5; D ambiguous. The V end was cut by 10 bases, the J end by 4 bases, with 20 bases between. The CDR3 has 15 amino acids. The germline V gene encodes CDR1 MNHEY and CDR2 SVGAGI. CDR3 nucleotide sequence: TGTGCCACCGAAAGGCCGAGAGCCAGGAATCAGCCCCAGCATTTT. Protein product: CATERPRARNQPQHF.

The V gene is TRBV29-1, the J gene TRBJ2-5, with D perhaps TRBD2 (6 bases). With 6 bases removed from V and 11 bases from J, the gap between germline ends came to 19 bases. CDR3 length: 12 amino acids. The germline V gene encodes CDR1 SQVTM and CDR2 ANQGSEA. CDR3 bases: TGCAGCGTCGCGGGGTCCCCCCGGGAGCAGTACTTC. Translating gives CSVAGSPREQYF.

The chain combines TRBV6-5 with TRBJ2-7, with 9 bases that match TRBD1. This CDR3 spans 14 amino acids. Trimming cost V 6 bases and J 3 bases; bases outside gene matches: 6. CDR1 is MNHEY, CDR2 SVGAGI, per germline. CDR3 bases: TGTGCCAGCAGGCGGACAGGGGCCAGCTACGAGCAGTACTTC. The encoded protein is CASRRTGASYEQYF.

The V gene is TRBV5-1, the J gene TRBJ2-2, with D possibly being TRBD2 (6 bases). Germline CDR1 SGHRS, CDR2 YFSETQ. The V and J ends lost 4 bases and 0 bases respectively, with 16 bases between them. The CDR3 spans 17 residues. The CDR3 bases are TGCGCCAGCAGCCCGAGAGTCGGGGGAGCGAACACCGGGGAGCTGTTTTTT. Translated: CASSPRVGGANTGELFF.

The genes are TRBV28 and TRBJ2-7; D gene unclear. This CDR3 contains 14 residues. Germline V gene data show CDR1 as MDHEN and CDR2 as SYDVKM. Trimming removed 4 bases at V and 2 bases at J, with 12 bases between. In nucleotides, the CDR3 is TGTGCCAGCAGTTATACCACCTACCCCTACGAGCAGTACTTC. Protein: CASSYTTYPYEQYF.

The rearrangement links TRBV7-9 to TRBJ2-5; possibly TRBD1 for D (5 bases). This CDR3 has 14 residues. V was clipped by 2 bases and J by 6 bases, with 13 bases between them. Germline V gives CDR1 SEHNR, CDR2 FQNEAQ (reference sequence). CDR3 in amino acids: CASSLFLGRQTQYF. The CDR3 DNA sequence: TGTGCCAGCAGCTTATTTTTGGGGCGACAGACCCAGTACTTC.

The V and J genes are TRBV7-6 and TRBJ2-1; possibly TRBD2 for D (6 bases). The CDR3 length is 13 residues. Trimming stripped 3 bases from V and 9 bases from J, with 12 bases between. Germline values: CDR1 SGHVS, CDR2 FNYEAQ. The CDR3 DNA reads as TGTGCCAGCAGCTTTGCCCAGGAGGGTGAGCAGTTCTTC. This gives the protein CASSFAQEGEQFF.

The J gene is TRBJ1-2, the V gene TRBV28, with 9 positions matching TRBD1. There are 14 residues in the CDR3. V lost 8 bases to trimming and J lost 7 bases; unmatched junction nucleotides: 11. Germline-derived CDR1 and CDR2 are MDHEN and SYDVKM. In DNA form, the CDR3 reads TGTGCCAGCTGGGGACAGGGATTTAATGGTGGCTACACCTTC. Protein sequence: CASWGQGFNGGYTF.

V is TRBV2 and J is TRBJ2-1; D not resolved. The ends were cut back, 5 bases at V and 9 bases at J, with 11 bases in the middle. This CDR3 spans 12 amino acids. In germline, CDR1 is SNHLY, CDR2 FYNNEI. CDR3 protein: CASSWAAPEQFF. For the CDR3, the DNA is TGTGCCAGCAGTTGGGCTGCGCCTGAGCAGTTCTTC.

This clone showed up just a few times. V gene TRBV5-1 combines with J gene TRBJ2-6, with D tentatively TRBD1 (6 bases). V was cut by 2 bases and J by 3 bases, with 9 bases left in between. This CDR3 contains 15 residues. Germline loops: CDR1 SGHRS, CDR2 YFSETQ. In DNA, the CDR3 is TGCGCCAGCAGCTTAACAGGGAGTGGGGCCAACGTCCTGACTTTC. Protein product: CASSLTGSGANVLTF.

The sample holds one count of this clone. The chain couples TRBV27 to TRBJ2-7; 8 bases fit TRBD1. CDR1 is MNHEY and CDR2 is SMNVEV in the germline V gene (reference sequence). Unmatched junction bases numbered 4, after V lost 2 bases and J lost 4 bases. The CDR3 runs to 14 residues. In nucleotides, the CDR3 is TGTGCCAGCAGTTTAGCCGGGACAGGTTACGAGCAGTACTTC. Translation gives CASSLAGTGYEQYF.

The chain joins TRBV27 to TRBJ2-7; 7 nucleotides line up with TRBD2. V lost 2 bases to trimming and J lost 6 bases; unmatched junction nucleotides: 7. CDR3 size: 14 residues. Germline V gene lookup returns CDR1 MNHEY and CDR2 SMNVEV (reference sequence). This CDR3 is CASSLRSAGVEQYF. Written as DNA, the CDR3 is TGTGCCAGCAGTTTACGTTCTGCGGGAGTCGAGCAGTACTTC.

The chain recombines TRBV30 with TRBJ2-6; D is uncertain. This CDR3 has 18 amino acids. CDR1 and CDR2 (germline): GTSNPN, SVGIG (reference sequence). V shed 2 bases and J shed 0 bases, with 17 bases lying between them. This chain's CDR3 is CAWSRFHRNPSGANVLTF. Here the CDR3 DNA reads TGTGCCTGGAGTCGATTTCACAGAAATCCCTCTGGGGCCAACGTCCTGACTTTC.